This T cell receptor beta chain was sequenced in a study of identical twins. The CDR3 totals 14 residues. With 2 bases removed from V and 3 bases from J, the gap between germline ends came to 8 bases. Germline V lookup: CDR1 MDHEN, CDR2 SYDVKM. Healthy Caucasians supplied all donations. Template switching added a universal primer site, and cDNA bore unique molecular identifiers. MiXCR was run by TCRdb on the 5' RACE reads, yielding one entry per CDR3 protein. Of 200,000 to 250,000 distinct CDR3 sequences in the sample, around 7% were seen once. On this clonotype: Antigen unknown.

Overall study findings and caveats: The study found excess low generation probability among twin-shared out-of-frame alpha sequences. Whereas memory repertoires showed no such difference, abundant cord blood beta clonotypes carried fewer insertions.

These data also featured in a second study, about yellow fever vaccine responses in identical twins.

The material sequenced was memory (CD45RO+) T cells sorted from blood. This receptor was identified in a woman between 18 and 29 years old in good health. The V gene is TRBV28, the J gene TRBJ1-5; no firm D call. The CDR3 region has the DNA TGTGCCAGCAGTTTAGCGAGTGCCAATCAGCCCCAGCATTTT. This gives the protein CASSLASANQPQHF.